These T cell receptor beta chains were read from a single sample in a study of blood T cells in healthy people across ages. TCRdb independently ran MiXCR on the 5' RACE reads; one entry per CDR3 protein. The repertoire has about 1.4 million distinct CDR3 sequences, approximately 59% of them found once; the top ten carry 5.5% to 8%. Specimen: blood. The receptors stem from a man aged 18 to 29 in good health. CDR3s include the opening cysteine and the closing phenylalanine or tryptophan. The D gene is left open where the match is weak. Not all rows give a size; the values are once, few, many and, for expanded clones, a class.

v_gene: TRBV6-5; abundance: NA; j_gene: TRBJ2-4; d_gene: NA; CDR3nt: TGTGCCAGCAGCGGGTGGAATGAGCAGTACTTC; CDR3aa: CASSGWNEQYF
v_gene: TRBV2; abundance: NA; j_gene: TRBJ2-7; d_gene: NA; CDR3nt: TGTGCCAGCGACGGACCAGGGTTGGGCGAGCAGTACTTC; CDR3aa: CASDGPGLGEQYF
v_gene: TRBV6-1; abundance: NA; j_gene: TRBJ1-2; d_gene: NA; CDR3nt: TGTGCCAGCAGTGAAACGGAAAGGGAGAACTATGGCTACACCTTC; CDR3aa: CASSETERENYGYTF
v_gene: TRBV6-2/TRBV6-3; abundance: NA; j_gene: TRBJ1-6; d_gene: NA; CDR3nt: TGTGCCAGCAGTTACGCGGGCTCACCCCTCCACTTT; CDR3aa: CASSYAGSPLHF
v_gene: TRBV25-1; abundance: NA; j_gene: TRBJ2-1; d_gene: TRBD1; CDR3nt: TGTGCCAGCAGTGAATTCGGACAGGCTTACAATGAGCAGTTCTTC; CDR3aa: CASSEFGQAYNEQFF
v_gene: TRBV3-1; abundance: few; j_gene: TRBJ2-1; d_gene: TRBD1; CDR3nt: TGTGCCAGCAGCCAAGATTGGGACAGGGGGAATAATGAGCAGTTCTTC; CDR3aa: CASSQDWDRGNNEQFF
v_gene: TRBV6-5; abundance: NA; j_gene: TRBJ2-5; d_gene: NA; CDR3nt: TGTGCCAGCAGACCCAGACAGCCTATTCAAGAGACCCAGTACTTC; CDR3aa: CASRPRQPIQETQYF
v_gene: TRBV10-2; abundance: NA; j_gene: TRBJ2-7; d_gene: TRBD1; CDR3nt: TGCGCCAGCAGTGAGTCAGGGGGCCTTTATTACGAGCAGTACTTC; CDR3aa: CASSESGGLYYEQYF
v_gene: TRBV20-1; abundance: NA; j_gene: TRBJ1-2; d_gene: NA; CDR3nt: TGCAGTGGAGGGCAGCACTATGGCTACACCTTC; CDR3aa: CSGGQHYGYTF
v_gene: TRBV7-9; abundance: NA; j_gene: TRBJ2-1; d_gene: TRBD1; CDR3nt: TGTGCCAGCCCGGGACAGGGGGACTCCTACAATGAGCAGTTCTTC; CDR3aa: CASPGQGDSYNEQFF
v_gene: TRBV25-1; abundance: few; j_gene: TRBJ2-3; d_gene: TRBD1; CDR3nt: TGTGCCAGCAGTGAACCGGGACAGGGGTCAGATACGCAGTATTTT; CDR3aa: CASSEPGQGSDTQYF
v_gene: TRBV28; abundance: few; j_gene: TRBJ2-4; d_gene: NA; CDR3nt: TGTGCCAGCAGCCCGGGAGCACTAGCCAAAAACATTCAGTACTTC; CDR3aa: CASSPGALAKNIQYF
v_gene: TRBV20-1; abundance: NA; j_gene: TRBJ1-5; d_gene: NA; CDR3nt: TGCAGTGCTATGGTACGAGGTAGGGGACAGCCCCAGCATTTT; CDR3aa: CSAMVRGRGQPQHF
v_gene: TRBV4-1; abundance: many; j_gene: TRBJ2-3; d_gene: NA; CDR3nt: TGCGCCAGCAGCCAAGTAGGCAGCACAGATACGCAGTATTTT; CDR3aa: CASSQVGSTDTQYF
v_gene: TRBV29-1; abundance: few; j_gene: TRBJ2-1; d_gene: NA; CDR3nt: TGCAGCGTTGAAGTATGGGATAGCTCCTACAATGAGCAGTTCTTC; CDR3aa: CSVEVWDSSYNEQFF
v_gene: TRBV12-3/TRBV12-4; abundance: NA; j_gene: TRBJ2-1; d_gene: NA; CDR3nt: TGTGCCAGCAGTACCCCCAGCGGAAGCTCCTACAATGAGCAGTTCTTC; CDR3aa: CASSTPSGSSYNEQFF